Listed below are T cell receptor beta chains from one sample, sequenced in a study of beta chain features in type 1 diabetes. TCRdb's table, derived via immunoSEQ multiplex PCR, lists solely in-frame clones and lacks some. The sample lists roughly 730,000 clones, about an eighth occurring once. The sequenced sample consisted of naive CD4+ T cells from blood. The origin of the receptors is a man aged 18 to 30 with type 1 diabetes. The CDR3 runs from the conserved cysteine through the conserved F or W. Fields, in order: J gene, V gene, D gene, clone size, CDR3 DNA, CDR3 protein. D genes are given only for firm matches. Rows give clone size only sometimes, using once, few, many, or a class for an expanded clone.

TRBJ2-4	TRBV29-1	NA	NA	TGCAGCGTTGCCGGGACAATCAAAAACATTCAGTACTTC	CSVAGTIKNIQYF
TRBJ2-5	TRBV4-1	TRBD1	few	TGCGCCAGCAGCCAAGATAAGAACAGGGGGCCTGAGACCCAGTACTTC	CASSQDKNRGPETQYF
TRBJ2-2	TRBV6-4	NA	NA	TGTGCCAGCAGTCAAAGCGACAGTCTCGACACCGGGGAGCTGTTTTTT	CASSQSDSLDTGELFF
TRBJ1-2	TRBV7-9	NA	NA	TGTGCCAGCAGCACCGGTCACACCGGGCGGGAAGGCTACACCTTC	CASSTGHTGREGYTF
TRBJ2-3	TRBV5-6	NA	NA	TGTGCCAGCAGCTTTCAGGGTCTGCCGGATACGCAGTATTTT	CASSFQGLPDTQYF
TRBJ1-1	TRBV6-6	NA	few	TGTGCCACCTCGGAGGAGGGAAGCACTGAAGCTTTCTTT	CATSEEGSTEAFF
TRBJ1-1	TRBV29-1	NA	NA	TGCAGCGTTCCTCTGGGACGGTCAATGAACACTGAAGCTTTCTTT	CSVPLGRSMNTEAFF
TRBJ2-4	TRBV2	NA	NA	TGTGCCAGCAAGGACCGTGCGGAGTCTTTAGCCAAAAACATTCAGTACTTC	CASKDRAESLAKNIQYF
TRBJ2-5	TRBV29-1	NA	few	TGCAGCGCCCAGGGGGAGACCCAGTACTTC	CSAQGETQYF
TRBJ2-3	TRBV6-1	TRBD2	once	TGTGCCAGCAGTGAAGAGGCAGCGGGGGCCTACACAGATACGCAGTATTTT	CASSEEAAGAYTDTQYF
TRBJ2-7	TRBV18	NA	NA	TGTGCCAGCTCCCCCTCCTCATACGAGCAGTACTTC	CASSPSSYEQYF
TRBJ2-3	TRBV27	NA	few	TGTGCCAGCAGCCTAGGAGGGCAGAGCACAGATACGCAGTATTTT	CASSLGGQSTDTQYF
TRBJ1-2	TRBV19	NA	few	TGTGCCAGTAGTACTGTACAGTACTATGGCTACACCTTC	CASSTVQYYGYTF
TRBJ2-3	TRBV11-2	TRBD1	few	TGTGCCAGCAGCTTAGGGTATGGGACAGAGTCGATGTCGGATACGCAGTATTTT	CASSLGYGTESMSDTQYF
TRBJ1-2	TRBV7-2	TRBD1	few	TGTGCCAGCAGCTTAGCCACAGGGGGCCATGGCTACACCTTC	CASSLATGGHGYTF
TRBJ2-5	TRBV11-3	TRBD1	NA	TGTGCCAGCAGCTTATATACCGAAGGACAGGGGGCGAGGGAGACCCAGTACTTC	CASSLYTEGQGARETQYF
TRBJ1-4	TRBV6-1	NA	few	TGTGCCAGCCGTCCGGGAGCAACTAATGAAAAACTGTTTTTT	CASRPGATNEKLFF
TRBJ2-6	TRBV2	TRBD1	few	TGTGCCAGCACGGGACAGGGGGCTTCTGGGGCCAACGTCCTGACTTTC	CASTGQGASGANVLTF
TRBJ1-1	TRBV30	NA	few	TGTGCCTGGAAGGGGGGACAGAACACTGAAGCTTTCTTT	CAWKGGQNTEAFF
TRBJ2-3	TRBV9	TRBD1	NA	TGTGCCAGCAGTGAGGGACAGGGGCAGGGAGATACGCAGTATTTT	CASSEGQGQGDTQYF
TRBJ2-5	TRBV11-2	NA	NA	TGTGCCAGCAGCCCTAGTCTTGCGTGGGAGACCCAGTACTTC	CASSPSLAWETQYF
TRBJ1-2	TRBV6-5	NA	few	TGTGCCAGCAGTTATGACGGTATCTATGGCTACACCTTC	CASSYDGIYGYTF
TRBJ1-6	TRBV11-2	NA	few	TGTGCCAGCAGCTTACGGGCAGAGGACTATAATTCACCCCTCCACTTT	CASSLRAEDYNSPLHF
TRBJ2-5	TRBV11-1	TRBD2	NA	TGTGCCAGCAGCTTATTGGACGGGGGGTACCAAGAGACCCAGTACTTC	CASSLLDGGYQETQYF
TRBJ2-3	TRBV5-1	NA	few	TGCGCCAGCAGCTTGATAACCTCTGAAGCAGATACGCAGTATTTT	CASSLITSEADTQYF
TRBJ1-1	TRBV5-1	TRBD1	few	TGCGCCAGCAGCCTTGACAGGGGGAACACTGAAGCTTTCTTT	CASSLDRGNTEAFF
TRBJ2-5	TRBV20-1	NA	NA	TGCAGTGCTAGTGGTGAGACCCAGTACTTC	CSASGETQYF
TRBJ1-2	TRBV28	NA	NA	TGTGCCACCCCAAAAGGGCAGGGTCCCTATGGCTACACCTTC	CATPKGQGPYGYTF
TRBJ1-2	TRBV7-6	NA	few	TGTGCCAGCAGCTCCCATCGATATGGGGGCTACACCTTC	CASSSHRYGGYTF
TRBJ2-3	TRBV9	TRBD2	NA	TGTGCCAGCAGCGGACCCGGGACTAGCAAAGATACGCAGTATTTT	CASSGPGTSKDTQYF
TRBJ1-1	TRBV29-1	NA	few	TGCAGCGTCTATGGGGGGAACACTGAAGCTTTCTTT	CSVYGGNTEAFF
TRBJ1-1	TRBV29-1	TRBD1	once	TGCAGCGTTGGACAGGGAGGGGGTGTCACTGAAGCTTTCTTT	CSVGQGGGVTEAFF
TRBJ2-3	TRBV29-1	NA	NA	TGCAGCGTTAGACAGGGAGGAGAGGATACGCAGTATTTT	CSVRQGGEDTQYF
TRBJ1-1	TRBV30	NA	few	TGTGCCTGGAGTACATTATACCGGGGGCAGGAAGCTTTCTTT	CAWSTLYRGQEAFF
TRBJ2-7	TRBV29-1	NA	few	TGCAGCGTCAAGGACAGCCACTACGAGCAGTACTTC	CSVKDSHYEQYF
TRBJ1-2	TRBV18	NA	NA	TGTGCCAGCTCACCCCCCCGAGGGGCTGACTATGGCTACACCTTC	CASSPPRGADYGYTF
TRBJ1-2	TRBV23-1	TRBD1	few	TGCGCCAGCAGTCGGCCCTGGAGACAGGGGCGCGGCTACACCTTC	CASSRPWRQGRGYTF
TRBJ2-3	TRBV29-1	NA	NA	TGCAGCGCCCACCCCACGACTTCAAGCACAGATACGCAGTATTTT	CSAHPTTSSTDTQYF
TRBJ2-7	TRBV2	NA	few	TGTGCCAGCAGTATCTCCTACGAGCAGTACTTC	CASSISYEQYF
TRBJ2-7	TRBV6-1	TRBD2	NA	TGTGCCAGCAGTGAAGTTAGCGGGGGGTACTACGAGCAGTACTTC	CASSEVSGGYYEQYF
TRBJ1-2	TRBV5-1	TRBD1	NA	TGCGCCAGCAGCGTCGGACAGGGGCCCCCCTGGACCTTC	CASSVGQGPPWTF
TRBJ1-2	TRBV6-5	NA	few	TGTGCCAGCAGTTACTGGGGCAGTATCAGTTTTGGCTACACCTTC	CASSYWGSISFGYTF
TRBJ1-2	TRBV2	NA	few	TGTGCCAGCAGGAAACAGGGCGGGGATGGCTACACCTTC	CASRKQGGDGYTF
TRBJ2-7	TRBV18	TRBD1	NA	TGTGCCAGCTCACTGGGACAGGCGACCAGCTACGAGCAGTACTTC	CASSLGQATSYEQYF
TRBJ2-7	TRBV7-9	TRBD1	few	TGTGCCAGCAGTCGGGACAGGGAGCAAATCTACGAGCAGTACTTC	CASSRDREQIYEQYF
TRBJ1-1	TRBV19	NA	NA	TGTGCCAGTAGTATCGCGGGGCCGGTCGATGAAGCTTTCTTT	CASSIAGPVDEAFF
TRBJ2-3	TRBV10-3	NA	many	TGTGCCATCAGCCGCACAGATACGCAGTATTTT	CAISRTDTQYF
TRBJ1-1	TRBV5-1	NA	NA	TGCGCCAGCTCCAATTCCATGGGGACTGAAGCTTTCTTT	CASSNSMGTEAFF